This T cell receptor beta chain was found in a study of post-analysis software for immune sequencing data (dated by TCRdb to the mid-2010s). About the full investigation: Relapsing-remitting, secondary progressive and progressive-relapsing multiple sclerosis were recorded as disease courses, and subtype annotation was lacking for some patients. Patient repertoires were compared against roughly 12 previously published healthy control repertoires from donors aged roughly 6 to 26 years. A subset of samples was prepared in parallel using single-end sample barcoding, then pooled and co-amplified after Illumina adapter ligation. Beyond this particular receptor, the publication reports: Direct clustering with F measure showed strong co-clustering of samples prepared in the same batch, prompting a batch-effect correction. Roughly 5 TRBV segments, including TRBV5-6, TRBV5-1 and TRBV20-1, were significantly more frequent in patients than controls. Compared with controls, multiple sclerosis patients had significantly lower normalized Chao1 diversity, a finding suggesting substantial peripheral T-cell clonal expansion. The multiple sclerosis patient group was slightly younger than the control group.

The library was generated by PCR. Sequenced on an Illumina HiSeq 2500. Unique molecular identifiers were incorporated into TCR beta cDNA libraries to reduce PCR and sequencing biases. Roughly 500,000 cDNA molecules were obtained for every 1 to 10 million input T cells, so each molecule roughly corresponded to one T cell. The patient libraries were prepared and sequenced with the same protocol used for the earlier healthy control dataset. Samples belonging to the same batch were prepared together, multiplexed and sequenced on a shared HiSeq lane. Per the authors' processing: MIGEC handled the raw barcoded reads, throwing out single-read molecular identifier groups before consensus assembly and CDR3 extraction. Clonotype tables were post-analysed with VDJtools, and diversity was normalized by down-sampling all datasets to the smallest sample size. Repertoire overlap clustering matched CDR3 amino acid but not nucleotide sequences to correct batch-related cross-sample contamination. Using fastp at Q25 and MiXCR, TCRdb reprocessed the public reads and kept productive beta chains. Rows with one shared CDR3 protein collapse into an entry with the most common genes and DNA. The V and J calls here are based on TCRdb, not the publication. The sample records 450,000 to 650,000 distinct CDR3 sequences, about 40% of which are singletons. Jointly, the top ten make up around 1.7% of the sample.

Cut back by 0 bases and 0 bases, the V and J ends lie 4 bases apart. The CDR3 contains 13 residues, cysteine and phenylalanine counted. Kept here is only the CDR3 DNA, which spans 39 bases and is read in frame from base 1. From the germline V gene (reference sequence), CDR1 is DFQATT and CDR2 is SNEGSKA. TCR beta repertoires were profiled from peripheral blood of 10 to 15 young patients with multiple sclerosis to demonstrate the VDJtools post-analysis software. The multiple sclerosis patients were children and adolescents ranging in age from about 6 to 16 years. Comment on this clonotype: This clone's antigen is unknown. No base-level quality is on record; no much larger clone is a single base apart.

Source material: blood. The receptor's source is a girl aged 10-17 years with multiple sclerosis. The chain is encoded by TRBV20-1 joined to TRBJ2-3; too little of a D gene remains to name it. The nucleotide sequence reads as follows: TGCAGTGCTAGAGAGCGGAGCACAGATACGCAGTATTTT. Its protein is CSARERSTDTQYF.